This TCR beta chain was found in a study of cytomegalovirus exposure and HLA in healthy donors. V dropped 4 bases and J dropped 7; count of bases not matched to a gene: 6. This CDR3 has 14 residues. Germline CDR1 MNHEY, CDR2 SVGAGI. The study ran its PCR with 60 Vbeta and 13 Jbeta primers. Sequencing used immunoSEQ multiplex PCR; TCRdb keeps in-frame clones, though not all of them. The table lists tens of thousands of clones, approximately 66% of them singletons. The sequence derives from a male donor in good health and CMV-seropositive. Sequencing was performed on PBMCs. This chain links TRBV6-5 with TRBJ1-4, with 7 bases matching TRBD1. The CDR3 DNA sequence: TGTGCCAGCAGTTCCGGGACAGCAAGTGAAAAACTGTTTTTT. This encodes CASSSGTASEKLFF.